This TCR beta chain derives from a study of blood T cell repertoires in COVID-19. Using immunoSEQ multiplex PCR, the repertoire was profiled, and TCRdb retains in-frame clones only, with some absent. The table shows 430,000 or so clones, with over 75% occurring only once. Germline V gene data show CDR1 as SGHNT and CDR2 as YENEEA. The CDR3 totals 16 residues. Trimming took 0 bases from V and 4 from J; bases not matched to a gene: 6. Donors of Cohort 3 who recovered were those that had two negative PCRs, clearance, or symptom resolution. This sequence was found in a woman between 40 and 55 years old who had recovered from COVID-19. This rearrangement joins TRBV11-3 to TRBJ1-2; 9 nucleotides match TRBD1. Input material: PBMCs or T cells enriched from blood (not recorded which). This chain's CDR3 is CASSLDSVQGAYGYTF. The CDR3 nucleotides are TGTGCCAGCAGCTTAGATTCAGTACAGGGGGCCTATGGCTACACCTTC.